These 20 T cell receptor beta chains were all obtained from the same sample, sequenced in a study of CD8 T cells in Susac syndrome (dated by TCRdb to the late 2010s). Libraries were prepared through the immunoSEQ multiplex PCR assay. RNA was extracted with the RNeasy kit and roughly 0.45 to 1 ug was reverse transcribed using random hexamers. TCRdb reprocessing: public reads trimmed at Q25 with fastp, clones called with MiXCR, in-frame beta chains kept. CDR3 protein duplicates are merged, each entry listing the most common genes and DNA. A total of roughly 190,000 distinct CDR3 sequences appear in this sample, around 95% of them only once. Together, the top ten hold less than 0.2% of the sample. The sample taken for sequencing was CD8+ T cells from PBMCs. These receptors came from a human donor with Susac syndrome.

CDR3: CATLSTDLNYEQYF. The CDR3 DNA reads as TGTGCCACCCTAAGCACGGACCTAAACTACGAGCAGTACTTC. The V gene is TRBV28, the J gene TRBJ2-7, with unresolved D. CDR1 is MDHEN, CDR2 SYDVKM, per germline. This CDR3 has 14 amino acids. Trimming cost V 10 bases and J 3 bases, with 19 bases left between them.

The V gene is TRBV30, the J gene TRBJ2-4, with D hard to call. The length of the CDR3 is 14 residues. V was shortened by 1 base and J by 6 bases, with 13 bases between the two germline ends. Germline V lookup: CDR1 GTSNPN, CDR2 SVGIG (reference sequence). The CDR3 DNA reads TGTGCCTGGAGTGACATGGAAAGAAGAAACATTCAGTACTTC. Translation: CAWSDMERRNIQYF. Combining the CDR3 with reference TRBV30 and TRBJ2-4 gives the whole variable domain SQTIHQWPATLVQPVGSPLSLECTVEGTSNPNLYWYRQAAGRGLQLLFYSVGIGQISSEVPQNLSASRPQDRQFILSSKKLLLSDSGFYLCAWSDMERRNIQYFGAGTRLSVL.

In this sample, this clonotype turned up once. CDR3 coding DNA: TGTGCCTCCCGACAGTCCTCCTACAATGAGCAGTTCTTC. This translates into CASRQSSYNEQFF. The rearrangement links TRBV27 to TRBJ2-1; D might be TRBD1 (5 bases). V lost 11 bases to trimming and J lost 0 bases, with 11 bases between them. This CDR3 has 13 amino acids. CDR1 and CDR2 (germline): MNHEY, SMNVEV (reference sequence).

This chain uses TRBV27 with TRBJ1-2, with 12 bases identical to TRBD1. CDR1 and CDR2 from the germline V gene are MNHEY and SMNVEV (reference sequence). The CDR3 runs to 15 residues. V was clipped by 3 bases and J by 8 bases; unmatched bases: 7. The chain's CDR3 is CASSLGTGGSEGYTF. CDR3 nucleotides: TGTGCCAGCAGTTTGGGGACAGGGGGCTCTGAGGGCTACACCTTC.

The genes are TRBV7-9 and TRBJ2-1; TRBD2 aligns across 10 bases. With V trimmed by 4 bases and J by 3 bases, 6 bases remained unmatched. Germline V gene data show CDR1 as SEHNR and CDR2 as FQNEAQ (reference sequence). This CDR3 is built from 16 residues. In nucleotides, the CDR3 is TGTGCCAGCAGCTGGACGCTAGCGGGAGACTACAATGAGCAGTTCTTC. Amino acids: CASSWTLAGDYNEQFF.

The chain employs TRBV5-1 and TRBJ2-3; no firm D call. The V gene lost 0 bases and the J gene lost 0 bases, with 8 bases spanning the gap. Germline CDR1 SGHRS, CDR2 YFSETQ. This CDR3 is 15 amino acids long. The CDR3 sequence is CASSLELLSTDTQYF. The CDR3 DNA is TGCGCCAGCAGCTTGGAGCTTCTGAGCACAGATACGCAGTATTTT.

The J gene is TRBJ2-1, the V gene TRBV2; D may be TRBD1 or TRBD2 (6 bases each). The CDR3 contains 15 residues. V gave up 4 bases and J gave up 2 bases, with 12 bases separating them. Germline CDR1 SNHLY, CDR2 FYNNEI. The CDR3 coding sequence is TGTGCCAGCAGTGGTGGAAGGGGGGCCTACAATGAGCAGTTCTTC. Amino acids: CASSGGRGAYNEQFF.

This sequence joins TRBV14 and TRBJ2-7; D is ambiguous. V was clipped by 4 bases and J by 6 bases, with 19 bases between them. This CDR3 contains 15 residues. The V gene's germline CDR1 is SGHDN and CDR2 FVKESK. The DNA of the CDR3 is TGTGCCAGCAGCCCCCTTACGGTCCTTGTGCGCGAGCAGTACTTC. Amino acids: CASSPLTVLVREQYF.

The chain employs TRBV3-1 and TRBJ1-2, with D possibly matching TRBD1 (5 bases). The germline V gene has CDR1 LGHDT and CDR2 YNNKEL (reference sequence). The CDR3 loop spans 14 amino acids. Trimming left V 6 bases short and J 4 bases short, with 15 bases between. The CDR3 sequence: CASSSTGAFYGYTF. In DNA form, the CDR3 reads TGTGCCAGCAGTTCTACCGGGGCCTTCTATGGCTACACCTTC.

CDR3 sequence reads: CASSLVPSETGELFF. The CDR3 coding sequence is TGTGCCAGCAGCTTGGTTCCTAGCGAGACCGGGGAGCTGTTTTTT. The rearrangement uses TRBV7-8 and TRBJ2-2, with a possible D match to TRBD2 (6 bases). This CDR3 spans 15 amino acids. Deletions cut 3 bases from V and 5 bases from J, with 13 bases between. Looked up from germline, CDR1 is SGHVS and CDR2 is FQNEAQ.

This chain joins TRBV11-2 and TRBJ1-1; D gene unclear. Trimming took off 0 bases at V and 0 bases at J, with 5 bases between the two ends. Germline V CDR1 and CDR2: SGHAT, FQNNGV. The CDR3 is made up of 14 amino acids. CDR3: CASSLDLVNTEAFF. The CDR3 DNA is TGTGCCAGCAGCTTAGATCTCGTGAACACTGAAGCTTTCTTT. Supplemented by reference TRBV11-2 and TRBJ1-1, the full variable domain reads EAGVAQSPRYKIIEKRQSVAFWCNPISGHATLYWYQQILGQGPKLLIQFQNNGVVDDSQLPKDRFSAERLKGVDSTLKIQPAKLEDSAVYLCASSLDLVNTEAFFGQGTRLTVV.

This sequence joins TRBV19 and TRBJ1-5, with TRBD1 identical over 7 bases. CDR1 is LNHDA, CDR2 SQIVND, per germline (reference sequence). The CDR3 extends over 15 amino acids. The junction had 6 bases not matched to a gene; V was cut back by 5 bases and J by 2 bases. In DNA, the CDR3 is TGTGCCAGTAGTTCTCAGGGGGGCGGCAATCAGCCCCAGCATTTT. Translating it yields CASSSQGGGNQPQHF.

This chain links TRBV29-1 with TRBJ1-5, with 8 bases lining up with TRBD1. The germline V gene encodes CDR1 SQVTM and CDR2 ANQGSEA. This CDR3 is built from 13 residues. J lost 6 bases, V lost 7 bases, and 8 bases had no gene match. The CDR3 loop is CSAKQGEGQPQHF. In nucleotides, the CDR3 is TGCAGCGCCAAACAGGGGGAGGGTCAGCCCCAGCATTTT.

This chain connects TRBV9 to TRBJ2-2, with 9 bases identical to TRBD2. The CDR3 is made up of 18 amino acids. V lost 0 bases, J lost 6 bases, and 12 bases stayed unmatched. Per the germline V gene, CDR1 is SGDLS and CDR2 is YYNGEE. The CDR3 bases are TGTGCCAGCAGCGTAGAGGTCGGCGGGGGGGCCGTATCCGGGGAGCTGTTTTTT. Translation: CASSVEVGGGAVSGELFF.

The J gene is TRBJ2-3, the V gene TRBV9; D is possibly TRBD2 (6 bases). Trimming shortened V by 3 bases and J by 4 bases, and 15 bases separated the two germline ends. The CDR3 spans 15 residues. CDR1 SGDLS and CDR2 YYNGEE come from the germline V gene. CDR3 bases: TGTGCCAGCAGCGCGACGGGGGTCGCCCCAGATACGCAGTATTTT. The encoded protein is CASSATGVAPDTQYF.

V is TRBV5-1 and J is TRBJ2-5, with 10 bases aligning to TRBD2. Trimming at V came to 7 bases and at J to 6 bases, leaving 3 bases not matched to a gene. The germline CDR1 and CDR2 sequences are SGHRS and YFSETQ. The CDR3 sequence is 12 residues long. CDR3 nucleotide sequence: TGCGCCAGCCAAGCGGGAGGGCAGACCCAGTACTTC. Residues: CASQAGGQTQYF.

V usage is TRBV29-1 and J usage is TRBJ1-1, with D perhaps TRBD1 (6 bases). The CDR3 totals 13 residues. V lost 6 bases and J lost 1, with 12 bases in between. In germline, CDR1 is SQVTM, CDR2 ANQGSEA. CDR3 protein: CSVVLGANTEAFF. CDR3 nucleotide sequence: TGCAGCGTGGTCCTGGGGGCGAACACTGAAGCTTTCTTT.

CDR3 DNA: TGCAGTGCTCGCGGGACTAGCTCTCATTATAAGTACTTC. Amino acids: CSARGTSSHYKYF. The chain has TRBV20-1 and TRBJ2-4; 9 bases fit TRBD2. CDR1 is DFQATT, CDR2 SNEGSKA, per germline (reference sequence). The CDR3 runs 13 residues. J was trimmed by 14 bases and V by 5 bases; bases with no gene match: 13.

V and J are TRBV9 and TRBJ2-1; D is ambiguous. This CDR3 region has 13 residues. The V gene lost 0 bases and the J gene lost 9 bases, with 10 bases spanning the gap. The V gene's germline CDR1 is SGDLS and CDR2 YYNGEE. Here the CDR3 DNA reads TGTGCCAGCAGCGTAGTCTCTTCAAGTGAGCAGTTCTTC. Translated: CASSVVSSSEQFF.

The chain has TRBV7-2 and TRBJ2-2, with TRBD2 matching 9 bases. V gave up 5 bases and J gave up 5 bases; unmatched junction bases: 9. Germline V gives CDR1 SGHTA, CDR2 FQGNSA. There are 16 residues in the CDR3. The CDR3 DNA reads TGTGCCAGCAGCCAAGTAGCGGGAGACGAGACCGGGGAGCTGTTTTTT. As protein: CASSQVAGDETGELFF.